Listed here is a single T cell receptor beta chain. It has no known antigen specificity. No qualities accompany the bases; no much larger clone lies one base away. Trimming removed 5 bases from V and 5 bases from J; the gene matches leave 12 bases unexplained. The germline V gene gives CDR1 as SGDLS and CDR2 as YYNGEE. The CDR3, from cysteine to phenylalanine, totals 16 residues. The DNA shown is the 48-base CDR3, in frame from base 1. The sample originates from a study of sequential checkpoint blockade in melanoma (dated by TCRdb to about 2019). At the level of the whole study: In a 1:1 randomization, patients received either first-line nivolumab then ipilimumab (arm A) or ipilimumab then nivolumab (arm B). DNA from over 75 pretreatment melanoma tumor samples underwent TCRbeta immunosequencing. The same lesion was the source of approximately 86% of the matched pre- and post-treatment tumor biopsy pairs. Maintenance nivolumab was given following each of the two trial sequences. For about 20 patients, matched tumor biopsies were taken both before treatment and at week 13, after single-agent nivolumab (arm A) or ipilimumab (arm B).

Here is what the overall study found, with its caveats: Patients whose tumor T-cell fraction and clonality increased by week 13 were about 30 times more likely to achieve clinical benefit. PD-L1 staining and CD8+ T-cell counts correlated with tumor T-cell fraction and clonality, whereas mutational load did not. The response-prediction model combining TCR metrics and mutation burden needs validation in larger, independent patient cohorts. Among patients in arm A, the nivolumab-first arm, pretreatment tumor TIL clonality was associated with response (P = .04). Within-arm analyses of tumor T-cell fraction were limited by small sample sizes and reduced statistical power.

The sample's treatment or condition, from its label and the paper: randomized to nivolumab then ipilimumab (arm A) or the reverse (arm B). None of the patients in the trial had previously been given DNA-damaging chemotherapy. The samples were obtained from melanoma patients enrolled in CheckMate 064, an open-label, randomized phase II trial testing sequential checkpoint blockade. Genomic DNA from formalin-fixed paraffin-embedded (FFPE) tissue samples was used for tumor TCR sequencing. TCRbeta CDR3 regions were immunosequenced from genomic DNA with the immunoSEQ Assay. Genomic DNA was amplified by bias-controlled multiplex PCR before high-throughput sequencing. As for the authors' bioinformatics: To quantify the absolute abundance of each unique TCRbeta CDR3 region, the sequences were collapsed and filtered. Clonality, defined as 1 minus Pielou's evenness, was calculated using only productive rearrangements. Tumor T-cell fraction was calculated by normalizing TCRbeta template counts to the amount of usable DNA, which was estimated from several housekeeping genes. A previously published method was used to identify clones whose frequencies were significantly greater in on-treatment samples than in baseline samples. The table was pulled from immuneACCESS by TCRdb, which kept in-frame rearrangements only. Such tables lose some clones; where checked, under half of the loss comes from unresolved V genes, and the rest has no known cause. V and J calls and clone size are as listed in that table; D and trimming were resolved from the DNA. The sample profile shows 3,700 or so clones; approximately 22% of them were found once. The ten biggest clones cover 16% of the sample.

This specimen consisted of tumor tissue (inferred from file names), obtained from a patient given nivolumab and ipilimumab in sequence. This clonotype originated in a human donor with melanoma. In this chain, TRBV9 is recombined with TRBJ2-3, and 9 bases in between align with TRBD2. The CDR3 has the sequence CASSSGLAFGGDTQYF. The sequenced DNA is TGTGCCAGCAGTTCCGGACTAGCGTTCGGTGGAGATACGCAGTATTTT.